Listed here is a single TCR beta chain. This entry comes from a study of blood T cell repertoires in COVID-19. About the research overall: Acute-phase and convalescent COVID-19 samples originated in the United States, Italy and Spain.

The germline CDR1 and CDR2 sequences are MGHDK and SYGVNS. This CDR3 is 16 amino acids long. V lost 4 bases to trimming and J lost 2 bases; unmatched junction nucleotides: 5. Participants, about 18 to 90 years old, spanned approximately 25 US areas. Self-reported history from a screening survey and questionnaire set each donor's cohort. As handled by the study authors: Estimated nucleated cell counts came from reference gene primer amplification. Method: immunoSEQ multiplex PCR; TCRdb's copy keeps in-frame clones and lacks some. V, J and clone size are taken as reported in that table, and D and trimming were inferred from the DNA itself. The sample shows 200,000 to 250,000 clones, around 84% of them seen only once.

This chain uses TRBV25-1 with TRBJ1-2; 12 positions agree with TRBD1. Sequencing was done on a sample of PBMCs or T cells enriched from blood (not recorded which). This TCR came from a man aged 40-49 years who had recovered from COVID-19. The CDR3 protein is CASSGWDRGHNYGYTF. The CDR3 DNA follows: TGTGCCAGCAGTGGCTGGGACAGGGGGCACAACTATGGCTACACCTTC.